The T cell receptor beta chain described here comes from a study of shared clonotypes between healthy human individuals. Regarding the study as a whole: The small donor group covered limited genetic and exposure diversity.

This CDR3 is built from 16 residues. Germline CDR1 is SGHDT and CDR2 is YYEEEE. Trimming cost V 1 base and J 8 bases, with 19 bases left between them. Assay used: immunoSEQ multiplex PCR; TCRdb lists only in-frame clones, some missing. The sample holds 450,000 to 500,000 clones, over 70% seen once. In the case of this clone: The target antigen is unknown.

This receptor was identified in a middle-aged woman in good health. Some clones in this sample may be carry-over from other donors' samples. Sample: PBMCs. This chain connects TRBV5-6 to TRBJ2-1; unclear D gene. CDR3 residues: CASSLSHNFLSDEQFF. For the CDR3, the DNA is TGTGCCAGCAGCTTGTCCCACAACTTTCTTTCCGATGAGCAGTTCTTC. The full variable domain, its missing parts supplied by reference TRBV5-6 and TRBJ2-1, is DAGVTQSPTHLIKTRGQQVTLRCSPKSGHDTVSWYQQALGQGPQFIFQYYEEEERQRGNFPDRFSGHQFPNYSSELNVNALLLGDSALYLCASSLSHNFLSDEQFFGPGTRLTVL.